These 8 T cell receptor beta chains were all obtained from the same sample, sequenced in a study of graft-versus-host responses after intestinal transplantation. Their antigens remain unidentified. The method was immunoSEQ multiplex PCR; TCRdb's version includes in-frame clones alone and lacks a portion of them. The sample has more than 80,000 clones, about 87% seen once. Sequenced material: unstimulated CD4+ T cells sorted from spleen or lymph node cells, taken before transplant. The receptors originated from a human donor who was the organ donor for an intestinal transplant.

The rearrangement uses TRBV11-1 and TRBJ2-1; 7 nucleotides line up with TRBD2. There are 15 residues in the CDR3. Per germline, CDR1 SGHAT and CDR2 FQDESV (reference sequence). V lost 1 base to trimming and J lost 5 bases; unmatched junction nucleotides: 5. In DNA form, the CDR3 reads TGTGCCAGCAGCTTAGGGACTAGGGCCCACAATGAGCAGTTCTTC. It translates to CASSLGTRAHNEQFF. Looking up the rest from reference TRBV11-1 and TRBJ2-1 gives the full variable domain: EAEVAQSPRYKITEKSQAVAFWCDPISGHATLYWYRQILGQGPELLVQFQDESVVDDSQLPKDRFSAERLKGVDSTLKIQPAELGDSAMYLCASSLGTRAHNEQFFGPGTRLTVL.

V and J are TRBV7-2 and TRBJ2-7; 7 bases are shared with TRBD1. The J segment lost 6 bases and the V segment lost 5 bases, leaving 7 bases of the junction unmatched. Germline CDR1 reads SGHTA; CDR2 reads FQGNSA. The CDR3 consists of 13 residues. The CDR3 loop is CASSRIDRAEQYF. CDR3 sequence (DNA): TGTGCCAGCAGCCGCATAGACAGGGCCGAGCAGTACTTC.

The chain joins TRBV6-1 to TRBJ1-4; 8 bases match TRBD1. The CDR3 contains 15 residues. Losses at the gene ends were 4 bases for V and 4 bases for J; bases not matched to a gene: 5. CDR1 and CDR2 from the germline V gene are MNHNS and SASEGT. As DNA, the CDR3 is TGTGCCAGCAGTGTTCGACAGGGGTTTAATGAAAAACTGTTTTTT. Translated, it gives CASSVRQGFNEKLFF.

V is TRBV6-5 and J is TRBJ2-7; no firm D call. V lost 3 bases, J lost 0 bases, and 12 bases lay in between. This CDR3 contains 15 residues. In germline, CDR1 is MNHEY, CDR2 SVGAGI. CDR3 sequence reads: CASSYSTGDSYEQYF. The CDR3 region has the DNA TGTGCCAGCAGTTATTCGACGGGTGACTCCTACGAGCAGTACTTC.

A remark on this clone: Other DNA sequences within the sample encode an identical CDR3. The chain joins TRBV6-1 to TRBJ2-5; D ambiguous. V lost 8 bases and J lost 5, with 9 bases in between. CDR3 length: 11 residues. The germline CDR1 and CDR2 sequences are MNHNS and SASEGT. The CDR3 protein is CASGTGETQYF. The CDR3 DNA follows: TGTGCCAGCGGTACCGGGGAGACCCAGTACTTC.

The J gene is TRBJ1-1, the V gene TRBV7-2, with TRBD1 matching over 9 bases. Germline assignment: CDR1 SGHTA and CDR2 FQGNSA. The CDR3 consists of 14 residues. The trim removed 5 bases at V and 8 bases at J, leaving 9 bases unmatched. The CDR3 coding sequence is TGTGCCAGCAGCATCTACAGGGGGCCAGGGGAAGCTTTCTTT. Its translation: CASSIYRGPGEAFF.

The J gene is TRBJ1-1, the V gene TRBV27, with D possibly being TRBD1 (6 bases). V lost 3 bases and J 1 base, leaving 15 bases between the germline ends. The CDR3 sequence is 16 residues long. Germline CDR1 is MNHEY and CDR2 is SMNVEV (reference sequence). The CDR3 here is CASSLVDSRPNTEAFF. CDR3 DNA: TGTGCCAGCAGTTTGGTGGACAGCCGACCGAACACTGAAGCTTTCTTT.

The V gene is TRBV2, the J gene TRBJ2-7, with TRBD1 matching over 8 bases. This CDR3 has 14 residues. V lost 6 bases and J lost 0; bases outside the gene matches: 4. CDR1 is SNHLY and CDR2 is FYNNEI in the germline V gene. CDR3 DNA sequence: TGTGCCAGCAGAAACAGGGGGAGCTCCTACGAGCAGTACTTC. Translation gives CASRNRGSSYEQYF.